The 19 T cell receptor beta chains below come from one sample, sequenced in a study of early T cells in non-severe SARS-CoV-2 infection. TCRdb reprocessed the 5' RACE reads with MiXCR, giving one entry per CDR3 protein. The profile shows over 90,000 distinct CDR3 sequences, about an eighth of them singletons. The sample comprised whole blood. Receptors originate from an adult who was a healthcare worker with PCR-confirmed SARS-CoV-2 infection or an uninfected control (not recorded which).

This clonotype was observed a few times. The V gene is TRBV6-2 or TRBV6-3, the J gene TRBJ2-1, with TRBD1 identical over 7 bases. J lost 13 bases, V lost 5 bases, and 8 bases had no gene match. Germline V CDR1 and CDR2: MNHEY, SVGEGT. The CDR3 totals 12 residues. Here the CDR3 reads CASSRQGLGQFF. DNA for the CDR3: TGTGCCAGCAGTAGACAGGGTCTCGGACAGTTCTTC.

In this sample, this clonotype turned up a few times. CDR3: CASSYSGRTGELFF. In DNA, the CDR3 is TGTGCCAGCAGTTACTCAGGGCGGACCGGGGAGCTGTTTTTT. The rearrangement uses TRBV6-5 and TRBJ2-2, with D unclear. V was pared by 0 bases and J by 5 bases, with 7 bases between. There are 14 residues in the CDR3. Germline assignment: CDR1 MNHEY and CDR2 SVGAGI.

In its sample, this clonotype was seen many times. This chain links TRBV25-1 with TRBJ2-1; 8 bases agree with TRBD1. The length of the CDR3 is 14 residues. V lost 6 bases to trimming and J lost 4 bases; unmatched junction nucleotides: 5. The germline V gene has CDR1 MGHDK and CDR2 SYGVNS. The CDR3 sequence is CASRAGGMYNEQFF. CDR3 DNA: TGTGCCAGCAGGGCAGGGGGCATGTACAATGAGCAGTTCTTC.

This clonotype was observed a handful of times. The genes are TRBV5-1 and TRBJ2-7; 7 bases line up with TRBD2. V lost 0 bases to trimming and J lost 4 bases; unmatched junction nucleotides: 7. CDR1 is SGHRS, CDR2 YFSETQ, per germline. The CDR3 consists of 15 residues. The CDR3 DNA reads TGCGCCAGCAGCTTGGAGCTAGCGGAGGGGTACGAGCAGTACTTC. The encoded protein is CASSLELAEGYEQYF. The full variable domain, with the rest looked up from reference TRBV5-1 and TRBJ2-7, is KAGVTQTPRYLIKTRGQQVTLSCSPISGHRSVSWYQQTPGQGLQFLFEYFSETQRNKGNFPGRFSGRQFSNSRSEMNVSTLELGDSALYLCASSLELAEGYEQYFGPGTRLTVT.

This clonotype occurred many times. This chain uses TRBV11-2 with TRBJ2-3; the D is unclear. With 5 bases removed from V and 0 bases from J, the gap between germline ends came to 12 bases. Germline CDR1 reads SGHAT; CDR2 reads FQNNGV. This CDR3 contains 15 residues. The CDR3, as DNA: TGTGCCAGCAGCCATGGGTCCGGAAGCACAGATACGCAGTATTTT. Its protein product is CASSHGSGSTDTQYF.

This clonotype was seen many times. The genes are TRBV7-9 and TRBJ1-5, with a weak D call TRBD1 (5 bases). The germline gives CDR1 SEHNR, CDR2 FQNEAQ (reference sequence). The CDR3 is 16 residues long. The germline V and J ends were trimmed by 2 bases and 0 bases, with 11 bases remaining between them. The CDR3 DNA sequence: TGTGCCAGCAGCTTATTTTCTGGGGGTAGCAATCAGCCCCAGCATTTT. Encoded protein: CASSLFSGGSNQPQHF.

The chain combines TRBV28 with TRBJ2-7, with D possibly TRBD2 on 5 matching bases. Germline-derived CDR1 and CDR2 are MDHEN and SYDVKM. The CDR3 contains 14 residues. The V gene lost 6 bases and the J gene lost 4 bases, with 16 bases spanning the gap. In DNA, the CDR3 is TGTGCCAGCAGGACTATGGGCTCGCTTTACGAGCAGTACTTC. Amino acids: CASRTMGSLYEQYF.

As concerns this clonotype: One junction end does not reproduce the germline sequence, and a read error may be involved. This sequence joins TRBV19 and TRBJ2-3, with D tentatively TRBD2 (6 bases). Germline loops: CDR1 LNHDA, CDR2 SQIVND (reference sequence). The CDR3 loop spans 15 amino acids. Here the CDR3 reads CAGRRGDLPGDTQYF. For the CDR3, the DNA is TGTGCCGGTAGGAGGGGTGACCTCCCCGGAGATACGCAGTATTTT.

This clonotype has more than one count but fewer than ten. The CDR3 bases are TGCGCCAGCAGCTTGGGAGTCGGGACAGTCTACGAGCAGTACTTC. Translated, it gives CASSLGVGTVYEQYF. The genes are TRBV5-1 and TRBJ2-7, with TRBD1 matching 7 bases. Germline V gives CDR1 SGHRS, CDR2 YFSETQ. The CDR3 length is 15 residues. The V gene end was trimmed by 0 bases and the J gene end by 3 bases; junction bases not matched to a gene: 6.

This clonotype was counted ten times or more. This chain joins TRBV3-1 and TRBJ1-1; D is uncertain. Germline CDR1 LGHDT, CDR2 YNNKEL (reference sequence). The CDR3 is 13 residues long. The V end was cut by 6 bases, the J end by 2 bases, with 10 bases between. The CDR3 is CASSRGTNTEAFF. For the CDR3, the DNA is TGTGCCAGCAGTCGAGGAACAAACACTGAAGCTTTCTTT. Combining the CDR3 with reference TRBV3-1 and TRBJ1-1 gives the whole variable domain DTAVSQTPKYLVTQMGNDKSIKCEQNLGHDTMYWYKQDSKKFLKIMFSYNNKELIINETVPNRFSPKSPDKAHLNLHINSLELGDSAVYFCASSRGTNTEAFFGQGTRLTVV.

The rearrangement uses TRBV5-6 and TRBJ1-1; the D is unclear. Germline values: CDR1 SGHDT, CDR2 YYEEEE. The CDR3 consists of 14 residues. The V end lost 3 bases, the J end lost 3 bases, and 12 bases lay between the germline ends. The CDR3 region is CASSSRRRDTEAFF. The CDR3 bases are TGTGCCAGCAGCTCAAGAAGACGGGACACTGAAGCTTTCTTT.

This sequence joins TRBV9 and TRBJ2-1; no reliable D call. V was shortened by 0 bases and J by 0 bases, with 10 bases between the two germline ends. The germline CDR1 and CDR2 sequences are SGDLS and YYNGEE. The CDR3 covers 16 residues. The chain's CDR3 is CASSVGGLSSYNEQFF. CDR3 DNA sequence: TGTGCCAGCAGCGTAGGGGGTTTGAGCTCCTACAATGAGCAGTTCTTC.

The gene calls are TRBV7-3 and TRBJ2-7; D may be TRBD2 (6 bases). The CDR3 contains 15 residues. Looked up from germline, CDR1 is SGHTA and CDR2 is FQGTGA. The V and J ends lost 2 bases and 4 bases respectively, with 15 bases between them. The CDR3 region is CASSLSAGSPYEQYF. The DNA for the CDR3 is TGTGCCAGCAGCTTATCTGCGGGAAGTCCATACGAGCAGTACTTC.

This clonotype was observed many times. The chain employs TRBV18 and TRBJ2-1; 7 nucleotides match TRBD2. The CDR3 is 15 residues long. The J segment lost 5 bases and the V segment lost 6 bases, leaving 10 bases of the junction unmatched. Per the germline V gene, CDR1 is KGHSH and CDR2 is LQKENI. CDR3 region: CASSILADGNNEQFF. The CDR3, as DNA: TGTGCCAGCTCCATCCTAGCGGATGGAAACAATGAGCAGTTCTTC.

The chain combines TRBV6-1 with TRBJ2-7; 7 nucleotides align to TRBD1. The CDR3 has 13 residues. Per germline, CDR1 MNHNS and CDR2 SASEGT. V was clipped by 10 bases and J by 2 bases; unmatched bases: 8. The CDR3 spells CATGQFGPYEQYF. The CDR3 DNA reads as TGTGCCACGGGACAGTTCGGACCCTACGAGCAGTACTTC.

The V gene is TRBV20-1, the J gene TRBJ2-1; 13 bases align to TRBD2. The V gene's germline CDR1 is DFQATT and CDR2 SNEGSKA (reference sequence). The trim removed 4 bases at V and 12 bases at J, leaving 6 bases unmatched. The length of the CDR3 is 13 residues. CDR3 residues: CSATGTSGKAQFF. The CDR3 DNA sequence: TGCAGTGCTACCGGGACTAGCGGGAAGGCGCAGTTCTTC.

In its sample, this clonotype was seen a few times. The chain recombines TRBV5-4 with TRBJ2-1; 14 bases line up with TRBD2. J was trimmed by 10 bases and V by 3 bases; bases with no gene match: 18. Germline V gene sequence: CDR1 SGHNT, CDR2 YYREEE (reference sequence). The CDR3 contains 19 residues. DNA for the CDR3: TGTGCCAGCAGCTCCCCGGGACTAGCGGGAGCGGTACTCTCGGGGGAGCAGTTCTTC. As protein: CASSSPGLAGAVLSGEQFF.

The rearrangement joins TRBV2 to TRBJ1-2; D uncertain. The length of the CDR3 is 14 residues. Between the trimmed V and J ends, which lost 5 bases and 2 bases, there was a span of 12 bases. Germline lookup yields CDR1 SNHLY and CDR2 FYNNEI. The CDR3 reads CASSLDGRNYGYTF. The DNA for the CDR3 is TGTGCCAGCAGTTTAGACGGACGAAACTATGGCTACACCTTC.

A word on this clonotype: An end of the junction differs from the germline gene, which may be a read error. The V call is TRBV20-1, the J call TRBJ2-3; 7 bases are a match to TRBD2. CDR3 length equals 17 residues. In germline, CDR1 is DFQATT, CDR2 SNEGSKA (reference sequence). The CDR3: CIARYSYLAESTDTQYF. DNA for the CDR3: TGCATTGCTAGATATTCTTACCTAGCGGAGAGCACAGATACGCAGTATTTT.